These T cell receptor beta chains were read from a single sample in a study of PD-1 blockade in classical Hodgkin lymphoma. Using immunoSEQ multiplex PCR, the repertoire was profiled, and TCRdb retains in-frame clones only, with some absent. In the table there are more than 40,000 clones, around three quarters of which are singletons. This material consisted of peripheral blood mononuclear cells (PBMCs), taken at baseline. All receptors come from a human donor with classical Hodgkin lymphoma. The CDR3 runs from the conserved cysteine through the conserved F or W. A D gene is named only where the DNA matches it firmly. Expanded clones are given a class, and other clones once, few, many or no size at all.

>TRBD1|TRBJ2-7|.|TRBV30
CAREGGSLGEQYF
TGTGCCCGCGAAGGGGGCTCCCTTGGCGAGCAGTACTTC
>.|TRBJ1-5|.|TRBV7-2
CASSLKGTGNQPQHF
TGTGCCAGCAGCTTAAAAGGGACGGGCAATCAGCCCCAGCATTTT
>.|TRBJ2-2|.|TRBV6-1
CASSVVGLTGELFF
TGTGCCAGCAGTGTTGTGGGGCTCACCGGGGAGCTGTTTTTT
>TRBD1|TRBJ2-1|.|TRBV5-1
CASSWRTGGNEQFF
TGCGCCAGCAGCTGGCGGACAGGGGGCAATGAGCAGTTCTTC
>.|TRBJ1-1|few|TRBV27
CASRAGLNTEAFF
TGTGCCAGCAGAGCGGGACTGAACACTGAAGCTTTCTTT
>.|TRBJ1-1|few|TRBV30
CASQTEVNTEAFF
TGTGCCTCCCAGACAGAAGTGAACACTGAAGCTTTCTTT
>TRBD1|TRBJ2-5|.|TRBV28
CASSLLPRQGRHQETQYF
TGTGCCAGCAGTTTACTTCCCCGACAGGGGAGGCACCAAGAGACCCAGTACTTC
>.|TRBJ2-7|few|TRBV7-9
CASSSPLNEQYF
TGTGCCAGCAGCTCCCCCTTGAACGAGCAGTACTTC
>.|TRBJ1-1|.|TRBV29-1
CSVEDLTEAFF
TGCAGCGTTGAAGATCTGACTGAAGCTTTCTTT
>TRBD1|TRBJ1-1|.|TRBV19
CASSIRGQGVFMNTEAFF
TGTGCCAGTAGTATCCGGGGACAGGGGGTTTTCATGAACACTGAAGCTTTCTTT
>.|TRBJ1-4|.|TRBV6-1
CASTEVGGEKLFF
TGTGCCAGTACCGAGGTGGGTGGTGAAAAACTGTTTTTT
>TRBD1|TRBJ1-2|once|TRBV10-2
CASSGQGVGYGYTF
TGCGCCAGCAGTGGACAGGGGGTGGGCTATGGCTACACCTTC
>.|TRBJ1-2|.|TRBV7-9
CASSFLGVNYGYTF
TGTGCCAGCAGCTTTTTGGGGGTGAACTATGGCTACACCTTC
>.|TRBJ2-3|.|TRBV5-1
CASSSRGSGSTDTQYF
TGCGCCAGCAGCTCCCGAGGGAGCGGGAGCACAGATACGCAGTATTTT
>TRBD2|TRBJ2-1|.|TRBV19
CASSPIAGGVGQYEQFF
TGTGCCAGTAGTCCCATAGCGGGAGGGGTGGGACAATATGAGCAGTTCTTC
>.|TRBJ1-2|.|TRBV7-4
CASSLVGGRYGYTF
TGTGCCAGCAGTTTAGTGGGGGGCCGGTATGGCTACACCTTC
>TRBD1|TRBJ2-5|.|TRBV7-3
CASSLDRVQTQYF
TGTGCCAGCAGCCTGGACAGGGTGCAGACCCAGTACTTC
>TRBD1|TRBJ2-3|.|TRBV7-9
CASSSRDRAPDTQYF
TGTGCCAGCAGCTCCCGGGACAGGGCCCCAGATACGCAGTATTTT
>.|TRBJ2-7|.|TRBV7-9
CASSLGVGEQYF
TGTGCCAGCAGCTTAGGGGTTGGGGAGCAGTACTTC
>TRBD2|TRBJ2-7|.|TRBV11-3
CASSLEGGRRPYEQYF
TGTGCCAGCAGCTTAGAGGGCGGGAGACGGCCCTACGAGCAGTACTTC
>.|TRBJ2-5|once|TRBV27
CASSGYLSPETQYF
TGTGCCAGCAGTGGCTATCTTTCGCCCGAGACCCAGTACTTC
>.|TRBJ2-1|.|TRBV7-3
CASSSDHNEQFF
TGTGCCAGCAGCTCCGACCACAATGAGCAGTTCTTC
>TRBD1|TRBJ1-4|.|TRBV27
CASSPMTGREKLFF
TGTGCCAGCAGTCCCATGACAGGGAGGGAAAAACTGTTTTTT
>TRBD1|TRBJ1-2|.|TRBV19
CASIQPDRGHGYTF
TGTGCCAGTATTCAACCGGACAGGGGGCACGGCTACACCTTC
>.|TRBJ1-1|.|TRBV7-3
CASSLYENTEAFF
TGTGCCAGCAGCTTATATGAGAACACTGAAGCTTTCTTT
>TRBD2|TRBJ2-1|.|TRBV9
CASSAVPGTISVHEQFF
TGTGCCAGCAGCGCCGTCCCCGGGACTATATCAGTCCATGAGCAGTTCTTC
>TRBD2|TRBJ2-3|.|TRBV30
CAWRLAGTDTQYF
TGTGCCTGGAGGCTAGCGGGAACAGATACGCAGTATTTT
>.|TRBJ2-3|.|TRBV2
CASSPLSDTQYF
TGTGCCAGCAGCCCTTTGTCGGATACGCAGTATTTT
>TRBD2|TRBJ2-7|.|TRBV19
CASRWTSGSSYEQYF
TGTGCCAGTAGGTGGACTAGCGGGAGCTCCTACGAGCAGTACTTC
>TRBD1|TRBJ2-4|.|TRBV25-1
CASSRGTGGAKNIQYF
TGTGCCAGCAGTAGGGGGACAGGGGGCGCCAAAAACATTCAGTACTTC
>.|TRBJ1-1|.|TRBV11-2
CASSPNTRLQRENTEAFF
TGTGCCAGCAGCCCCAATACGAGACTACAGAGGGAAAACACTGAAGCTTTCTTT
>TRBD2|TRBJ2-1|.|TRBV25-1
CASSEFGGLADYNEQFF
TGTGCCAGCAGTGAATTTGGGGGACTAGCGGATTACAATGAGCAGTTCTTC
>.|TRBJ2-3|.|TRBV6-6
CASSYPGGGYTDTQYF
TGTGCCAGCAGTTACCCGGGAGGGGGCTACACAGATACGCAGTATTTT
>TRBD1|TRBJ2-1|.|TRBV7-9
CASSLAPGGEQFF
TGTGCCAGCAGCTTAGCCCCAGGGGGTGAGCAGTTCTTC
>.|TRBJ1-2|few|TRBV7-9
CASSSGATTVYGYTF
TGTGCCAGCAGCTCGGGGGCAACCACCGTCTATGGCTACACCTTC
>.|TRBJ2-7|.|TRBV6-1
CASSSRTYEQYF
TGTGCCAGCAGTTCTAGGACCTACGAGCAGTACTTC
>TRBD2|TRBJ2-5|once|TRBV27
CASSSGTSGGQETQYF
TGTGCCAGCAGTTCTGGGACTAGCGGGGGCCAAGAGACCCAGTACTTC
>TRBD1|TRBJ2-1|once|TRBV4-1
CASSQAGTGGRSSYNEQFF
TGCGCCAGCAGCCAAGCCGGGACAGGGGGTCGAAGCTCCTACAATGAGCAGTTCTTC
>.|TRBJ2-7|.|TRBV30
CAWSVRAGAYEQYF
TGTGCCTGGAGTGTCAGGGCAGGGGCCTACGAGCAGTACTTC
>TRBD2|TRBJ2-7|.|TRBV4-3
CASSQDQVSGISEQYF
TGCGCCAGCAGCCAAGATCAGGTTAGCGGGATCTCCGAGCAGTACTTC